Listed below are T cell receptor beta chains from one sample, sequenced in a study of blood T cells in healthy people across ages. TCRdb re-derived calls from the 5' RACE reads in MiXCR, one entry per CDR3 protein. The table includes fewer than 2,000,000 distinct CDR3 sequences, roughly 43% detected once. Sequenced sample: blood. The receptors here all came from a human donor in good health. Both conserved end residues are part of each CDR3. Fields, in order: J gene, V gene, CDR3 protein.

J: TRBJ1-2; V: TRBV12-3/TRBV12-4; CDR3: CASRVGQAVYGYTF
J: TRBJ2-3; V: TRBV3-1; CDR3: CASSQEGRIMDTQYF
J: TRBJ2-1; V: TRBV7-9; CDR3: CASSPNRGSQFF
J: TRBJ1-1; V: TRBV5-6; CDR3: CASSQLGGNAEAFF
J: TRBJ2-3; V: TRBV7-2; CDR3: CANGRGQSTDTQYF
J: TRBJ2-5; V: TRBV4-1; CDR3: CASSQGRLAGPRSSQETQYF
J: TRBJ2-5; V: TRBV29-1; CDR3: CSVDQGETQYF
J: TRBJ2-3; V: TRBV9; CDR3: CASSVGYGGRTDTQYF
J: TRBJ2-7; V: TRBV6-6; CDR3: CASILVSGGTYEQYF
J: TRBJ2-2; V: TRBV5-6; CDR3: CASRGGHPNTGELFF
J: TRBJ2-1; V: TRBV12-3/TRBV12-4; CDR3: CASSLRDSSDEQFF
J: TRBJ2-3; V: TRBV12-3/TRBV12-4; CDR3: CASSKLLLSADTQYF
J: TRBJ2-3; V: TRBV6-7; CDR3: CASSYDYHTDTQYF
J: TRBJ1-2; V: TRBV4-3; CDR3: CASSQELNYGYTF
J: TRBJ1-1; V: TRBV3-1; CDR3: CASSQDERALTLKNTEAFF
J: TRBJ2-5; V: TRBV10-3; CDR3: CAISERGQQETQYF
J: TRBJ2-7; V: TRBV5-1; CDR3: CASSRTTGTYEQYF
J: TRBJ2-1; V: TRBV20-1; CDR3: CSAERVGSYNEQFF
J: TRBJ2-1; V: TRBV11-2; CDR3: CASSLEPSYAGEQFF
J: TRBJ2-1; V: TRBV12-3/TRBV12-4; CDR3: CASSLTADEQFF
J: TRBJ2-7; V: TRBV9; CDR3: CASSVVANHEQYF
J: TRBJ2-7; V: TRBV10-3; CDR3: CAISGLAGDPYEQYF
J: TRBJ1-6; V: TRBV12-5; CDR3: CASGLVMGVGSPLHF
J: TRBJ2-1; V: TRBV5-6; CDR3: CASSFSVGAPNEQFF
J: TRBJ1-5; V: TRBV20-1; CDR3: CSARAEYSNQPQHF
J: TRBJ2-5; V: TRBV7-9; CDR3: CASSTGTLETQYF
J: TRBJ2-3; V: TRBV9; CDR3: CASSVSSGGQDTQYF
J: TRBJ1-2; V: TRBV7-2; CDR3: CASSSGFRNYGYTF
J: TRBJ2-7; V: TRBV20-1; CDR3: CSARHDRSSYVQYF
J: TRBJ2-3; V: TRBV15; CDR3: CATSRDLFLEWEDTQYF
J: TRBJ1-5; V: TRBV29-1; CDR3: CSVGGEGNQPQHF
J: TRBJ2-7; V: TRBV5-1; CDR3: CASSLVPEDEQYF
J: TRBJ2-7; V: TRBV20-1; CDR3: CSARGTEQPYEQYF
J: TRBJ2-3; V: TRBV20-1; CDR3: CSRLGRGVTDTQYF
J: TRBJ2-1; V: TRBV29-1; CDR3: CSVVAVYNEQFF
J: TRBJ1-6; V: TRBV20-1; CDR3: CSLGGSSYNSPLHF
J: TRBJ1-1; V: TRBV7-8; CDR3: CASSLGFRTPSTQRGEAFF
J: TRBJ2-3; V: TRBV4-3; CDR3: CASSLLGDRETDTQYF
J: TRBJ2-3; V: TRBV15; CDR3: CATSRDPPLRGADTQYF
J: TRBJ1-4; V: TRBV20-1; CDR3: CSARDNEKLFF
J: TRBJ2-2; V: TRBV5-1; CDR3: CASSSLDSRGTGELFF
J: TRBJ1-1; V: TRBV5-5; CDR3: CASSPSGDSEAFF